The entry below describes one T cell receptor beta chain. Its antigen is not yet known. Base quality data are lacking; no much larger clone is found one base away. High-throughput TCR beta sequencing profiled peripheral blood CD8+ and CD4+ T cells from healthy donors, Susac syndrome patients and multiple sclerosis patients. Healthy donors were included as age- and sex-matched controls. Bulk CD8+ and CD4+ T cells were purified magnetically by negative isolation, whereas CD8+ TEMRA cells were enriched by FACS. Blood was collected in EDTA tubes and processed within 24 hours, with PBMCs isolated through density gradient centrifugation. PBMCs destined for TCR sequencing were cryopreserved in liquid nitrogen and later thawed in a 37 °C water bath. The sorted or isolated CD4+, CD8+ and CD8+ TEMRA cells had a purity of 90% or higher. This sample was included in a study of CD8 T cells in Susac syndrome (dated by TCRdb to the late 2010s). Background for the entire study: Whether CD8+ T cell activation and differentiation in Susac syndrome was antigen driven was tested using repertoire sequencing. What the study reported, not specific to this receptor: The TCR sequencing and HLA analysis was acknowledged to have included a relatively small number of individuals.

RNA was extracted using the RNeasy kit, and about 0.45 to 1 ug of the RNA was reverse transcribed with random hexamers. The immunoSEQ multiplex PCR assay, which covers 54 Vbeta and 13 Jbeta segments, was used to amplify TCR beta CDR3 regions. To correct PCR amplification bias, a synthetic template baseline was used for both primer optimization and computational correction. The original pipeline was this. Only productive sequences were kept, with reads annotated to V, D and J genes according to IMGT and analyzed in immunoSEQ Analyzer. Clonality was calculated as one minus the Shannon entropy normalized by log2 of the number of productive unique sequences. Public and private clones were assessed among the 100 most prevalent clones of each patient and control. Clones were defined as Susac-specific when absent from the healthy and MS cohorts, from 1052 published viral clones and from other ImmuneACCESS disease sequences. In-frame beta chains were kept once TCRdb had trimmed the public reads at Q25 with fastp and called clones with MiXCR. CDR3 protein sequences are deduplicated, and each keeps its most common genes and DNA. Clone size and V and J calls follow TCRdb, not the original study. The sample includes around 190,000 distinct CDR3 sequences, with approximately 93% observed a single time. Together, the top ten hold 0.1% of the sample.

Sequencing used CD4+ T cells from PBMCs. The receptor's source is a human donor in good health.

At the DNA level, the sequence is TGCAGTGCTAGAGCGATGGTCGACCCGAACACTGAAGCTTTCTTT. Translated, it reads CSARAMVDPNTEAFF. The rearrangement joined TRBV20-1 to TRBJ1-1; no D gene call is confident. The CDR3 spans 15 residues, from the cysteine through the phenylalanine. Kept here is only the CDR3 DNA, which spans 45 bases and is read in frame from base 1. Trimming at the junction amounts to 1 base on V and 1 base on J, and the germline ends lie 13 bases apart. Via the germline V gene (reference sequence), CDR1 is DFQATT and CDR2 SNEGSKA.